This T cell receptor beta chain originates from a study of blood T cell repertoires in COVID-19. Study-level information: Sites across the United States, Italy and Spain contributed samples from acute and convalescent COVID-19.

The table came from immunoSEQ multiplex PCR; TCRdb's copy has only in-frame clones and leaves some out. In the table there are about 33,000 clones, 88% of which are singletons. This receptor was taken from a woman aged 80 or over with active or convalescent COVID-19. Sample: peripheral blood.

The CDR3 spells CASSAGGAGNSPLHF. CDR3 nucleotides: TGTGCCAGCTCAGCAGGGGGCGCGGGCAATTCACCCCTCCACTTT. V is TRBV18 and J is TRBJ1-6, with 8 bases matching TRBD1. The CDR3 is made up of 15 amino acids. V lost 5 bases to trimming and J lost 7 bases; unmatched junction nucleotides: 7. Per the germline V gene, CDR1 is KGHSH and CDR2 is LQKENI.